This TCR beta chain was profiled in a study of cytomegalovirus exposure and HLA in healthy donors. Primers for the PCR totalled 60 Vbeta and 13 Jbeta. Methods used by the authors: A later analysis counted 80 million or so unique TCR beta chains, 9.5 million to 12 million shared. Data came from immunoSEQ multiplex PCR; TCRdb stores just in-frame clones and leaves some out. V and J calls and clone size are as listed in that table; D and trimming were resolved from the DNA. There are fewer than 200,000 clones in the sample; roughly four fifths occur only once, and 9.5% to 12% lies in the top ten. This cohort consisted of healthy bone marrow donors. Study-wide results and caveats: In a later analysis, TCR beta V- and J-gene trimming showed a link to a missense DCLRE1C variant. Later work found that TCR association rates differed between HLA loci; DRB1 had the most and HLA-C the fewest.

Germline CDR1 LNHDA, CDR2 SQIVND (reference sequence). With 7 bases clipped from V and 8 bases from J, the junction kept 6 bases outside the gene matches. This CDR3 comprises 13 residues. A note on this clone: As yet, its antigen is unknown.

The V and J genes are TRBV19 and TRBJ2-1, with TRBD2 identical over 9 bases. Sequencing was carried out using PBMCs. The sequence derives from a middle-aged man in good health and CMV-seropositive. CDR3 sequence (DNA): TGTGCCAGTACCGTTAGCGGGAGCTATGAGCAGTTCTTC. This translates into CASTVSGSYEQFF.